The present T cell receptor (beta chain) was sequenced within a study of blood T cells in healthy people across ages. Overall study findings and caveats: In long-lived donors, naive CD4+ cell counts and diversity exceeded those of aged donors.

The use of a sample-barcoded 5' primer and a J-beta primer mix characterized a second PCR of 7 to 11 cycles. TCRdb itself ran the 5' RACE reads through MiXCR, one entry per CDR3 protein. Found here are over 600,000 distinct CDR3 sequences, roughly 41% of them singletons; the top ten hold 25% to 30%. Germline V gene data show CDR1 as SGHAT and CDR2 as FQNNGV. J was trimmed by 1 base and V by 4 bases; bases with no gene match: 4. There are 14 residues in the CDR3. The table lists this clonotype with a few counts. Its antigen is as yet unknown. This TCR derives from a man aged 80 or over in good health. The V gene is TRBV11-2, the J gene TRBJ2-7, with 7 nucleotides matching TRBD1. The sequenced sample consisted of blood. CDR3 sequence reads: CASSSMGQSYEQYF. Here the CDR3 DNA reads TGTGCCAGCAGCTCAATGGGACAGTCCTACGAGCAGTACTTC.